There are a few counts of the clone carrying this T cell receptor (beta chain). Some clones are missing from TCRdb's copy, which holds only in-frame ones; the method was immunoSEQ multiplex PCR. The data show 140,000 to 150,000 clones, more than 80% seen once. This entry is derived from a study of blood T cell repertoires in COVID-19. Looking at the study overall: T cells, B-cell-depleted T cells, or PBMCs provided the cDNA or gDNA that served as material.

This CDR3 is built from 15 residues. The V and J ends lost 9 bases and 3 bases, in that order; junction bases with no gene match: 7. CDR1 and CDR2 from the germline V gene are ENHRY and SYGVKD. The sample was peripheral blood. The chain joins TRBV10-3 to TRBJ2-2; 10 nucleotides agree with TRBD2. This TCR was recovered from a woman aged 60-75 years with active COVID-19. The CDR3 sequence is CAIASAGGDTGELFF. The CDR3, as DNA: TGTGCCATAGCATCAGCGGGAGGGGACACCGGGGAGCTGTTTTTT.